This T cell receptor beta chain was sequenced in a study of blood T cell repertoires in COVID-19. Unmatched junction bases numbered 2, after V lost 11 bases and J lost 3 bases. The CDR3 loop spans 14 amino acids. Per germline, CDR1 MNHEY and CDR2 SVGAGI. Data came from immunoSEQ multiplex PCR; TCRdb stores just in-frame clones and leaves some out. The sample holds about 59,000 clones, approximately 80% seen once. Sequencing was done on a sample of peripheral blood. The chain recombines TRBV6-5 with TRBJ2-2, with 14 nucleotides matching TRBD2. The TCR sequence derives from a man in his fifties or sixties with acute or convalescent COVID-19. CDR3 bases: TGTGCCGGGGGACTAGCGGGGGACACCGGGGAGCTGTTTTTT. Protein: CAGGLAGDTGELFF.